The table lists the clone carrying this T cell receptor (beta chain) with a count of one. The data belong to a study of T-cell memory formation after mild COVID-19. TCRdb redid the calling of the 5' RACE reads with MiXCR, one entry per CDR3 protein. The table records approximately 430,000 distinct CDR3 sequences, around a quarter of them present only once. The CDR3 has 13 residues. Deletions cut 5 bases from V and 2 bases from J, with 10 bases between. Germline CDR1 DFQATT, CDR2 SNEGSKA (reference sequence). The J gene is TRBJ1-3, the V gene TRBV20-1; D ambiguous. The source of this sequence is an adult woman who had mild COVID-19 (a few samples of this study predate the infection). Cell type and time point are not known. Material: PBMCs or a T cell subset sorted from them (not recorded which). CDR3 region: CSALVSAGNTIYF. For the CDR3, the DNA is TGCAGTGCTCTAGTTAGCGCTGGAAACACCATATATTTT.